What follows are 11 T cell receptor beta chains derived from one specimen sequenced in a study of control samples from healthy donors and cancer patients. Libraries were prepared by immunoSEQ multiplex PCR; TCRdb keeps only in-frame clonotypes and omits some of them. This repertoire shows under 200,000 clones, around 90% found once; its top ten account for about 5.3%. The sample was blood. The receptors stem from a young woman in good health.

The chain employs TRBV7-9 and TRBJ1-5; possibly TRBD1 for D (5 bases). The CDR3 contains 12 residues. Germline V gene sequence: CDR1 SEHNR, CDR2 FQNEAQ (reference sequence). The V gene lost 3 bases and the J gene lost 9 bases, with 9 bases spanning the gap. Here the CDR3 reads CASSLGGRPQHF. For the CDR3, the DNA is TGTGCCAGCAGCTTGGGGGGGAGGCCCCAGCATTTT.

The chain couples TRBV28 to TRBJ2-7; 7 nucleotides agree with TRBD1. Germline CDR1 and CDR2: MDHEN and SYDVKM. V trimming: 7 bases; J trimming: 1 base; junction bases outside the gene matches: 10. CDR3 length: 15 amino acids. CDR3 protein: CASTELGTASYEQYF. DNA for the CDR3: TGTGCCAGCACCGAACTCGGGACAGCGTCCTACGAGCAGTACTTC.

The chain employs TRBV15 and TRBJ2-1; D unresolved. Germline V gene data show CDR1 as LNHNV and CDR2 as YYDKDF (reference sequence). This CDR3 contains 12 residues. V was clipped by 3 bases and J by 4 bases, with 4 bases between them. CDR3 DNA: TGTGCCACCAGCAGGGATTACAATGAGCAGTTCTTC. Its protein is CATSRDYNEQFF. Variable domain in full (rest from reference TRBV15 and TRBJ2-1): DAMVIQNPRYQVTQFGKPVTLSCSQTLNHNVMYWYQQKSSQAPKLLFHYYDKDFNNEADTPDNFQSRRPNTSFCFLDIRSPGLGDTAMYLCATSRDYNEQFFGPGTRLTVL.

The chain carries TRBV10-1 and TRBJ2-3; 7 bases match TRBD2. The germline gives CDR1 WNHNN, CDR2 SYGVQD (reference sequence). This CDR3 is built from 13 residues. After removal of 9 bases from V and 6 bases from J, the junction contained 9 bases not matched to a gene. The CDR3 reads CASAAGRADTQYF. The DNA for the CDR3 is TGCGCCAGTGCAGCGGGGAGGGCGGATACGCAGTATTTT.

V is TRBV5-5 and J is TRBJ2-5; D is uncertain. V lost 4 bases, J lost 0 bases, and 19 bases lay in between. The germline gives CDR1 SGHKS, CDR2 YYEKEE (reference sequence). The CDR3 spans 17 residues. The CDR3 here is CASSPRATAWYQETQYF. CDR3 bases: TGTGCCAGCAGCCCCAGAGCGACGGCTTGGTACCAAGAGACCCAGTACTTC.

The chain carries TRBV9 and TRBJ2-3, with D unclear. Germline V gives CDR1 SGDLS, CDR2 YYNGEE. Trimming removed 1 base at V and 0 bases at J, with 6 bases between. The CDR3 runs 14 residues. The CDR3 DNA reads TGTGCCAGCAGCGTATTTGGGAGCACAGATACGCAGTATTTT. Its translation is CASSVFGSTDTQYF.

V is TRBV4-1 and J is TRBJ2-2; D gene unclear. Germline lookup yields CDR1 MGHRA and CDR2 YSYEKL. The CDR3 has 15 residues. Trimming left V 1 base short and J 3 bases short, with 9 bases between. CDR3 nucleotides: TGCGCCAGCAGCCAAGGGGCGGTTGACACCGGGGAGCTGTTTTTT. Translation gives CASSQGAVDTGELFF.

CDR3: CASMPTGNTGELFF. CDR3 coding DNA: TGTGCCAGCATGCCAACAGGGAACACCGGGGAGCTGTTTTTT. The chain has TRBV2 and TRBJ2-2, with D perhaps matching TRBD1 (5 bases). This CDR3 contains 14 residues. V gave up 7 bases and J gave up 1 base, with 10 bases separating them. Germline V gene lookup returns CDR1 SNHLY and CDR2 FYNNEI.

In this sample, this clone turned up a few times. V usage is TRBV5-1 and J usage is TRBJ1-2; no reliable D call. Germline CDR1 SGHRS, CDR2 YFSETQ. V dropped 5 bases and J dropped 2 bases, with 19 bases sitting between them. This CDR3 is 16 amino acids long. CDR3 bases: TGCGCCAGCAGTCCCCTTGCGGCAGGTGCCAACTATGGCTACACCTTC. Translating gives CASSPLAAGANYGYTF.

The chain links TRBV7-2 to TRBJ2-7; no definite D call. Trimming shortened V by 3 bases and J by 6 bases, and 9 bases separated the two germline ends. Germline assignment: CDR1 SGHTA and CDR2 FQGNSA. The CDR3 has 12 amino acids. CDR3 sequence reads: CASSLSGTEQYF. Here the CDR3 DNA reads TGTGCCAGCAGCTTGTCTGGAACCGAGCAGTACTTC.

This chain links TRBV27 with TRBJ2-7; 7 bases line up with TRBD2. CDR1 is MNHEY and CDR2 is SMNVEV in the germline V gene (reference sequence). The CDR3 is made up of 13 amino acids. V trimming: 5 bases; J trimming: 0 bases; junction bases outside the gene matches: 1. CDR3 nucleotide sequence: TGTGCCAGCAGTCGCGGGAGCTCCTACGAGCAGTACTTC. Protein sequence: CASSRGSSYEQYF.